This T cell receptor beta chain was captured by sequencing in a study of circulating and synovial CD4+ cells in juvenile arthritis. The CDR3 runs 15 residues. The germline V and J ends were trimmed by 5 bases and 3 bases, with 16 bases remaining between them. Germline V CDR1 and CDR2: KGHSH, LQKENI. This table comes from immunoSEQ multiplex PCR, and its TCRdb copy is limited to in-frame clones, with some not included. The table includes about 39,000 clones, 90% to 95% detected once. What was sequenced was CD4+ T cells from blood. The receptor was derived from a human donor with juvenile idiopathic arthritis. This chain connects TRBV18 to TRBJ1-1; D not resolved. CDR3 DNA: TGTGCCAGCTCAACAACTGCCGGGGATGACACTGAAGCTTTCTTT. Translation gives CASSTTAGDDTEAFF.